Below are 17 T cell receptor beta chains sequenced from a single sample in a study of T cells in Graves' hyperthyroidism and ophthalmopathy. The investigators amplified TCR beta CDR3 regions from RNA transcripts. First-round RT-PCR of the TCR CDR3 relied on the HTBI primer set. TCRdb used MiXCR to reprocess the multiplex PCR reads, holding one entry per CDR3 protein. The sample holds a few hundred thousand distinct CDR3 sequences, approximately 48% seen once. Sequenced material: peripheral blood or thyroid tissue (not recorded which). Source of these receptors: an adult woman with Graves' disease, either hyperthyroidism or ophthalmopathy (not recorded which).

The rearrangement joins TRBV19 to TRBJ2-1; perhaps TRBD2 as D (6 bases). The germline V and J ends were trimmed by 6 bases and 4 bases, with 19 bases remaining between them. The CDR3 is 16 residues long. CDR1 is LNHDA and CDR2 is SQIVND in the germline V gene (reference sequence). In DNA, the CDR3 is TGTGCCAGTAGACCTAGCGATCCTCGCTCGTACAATGAGCAGTTCTTC. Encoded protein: CASRPSDPRSYNEQFF.

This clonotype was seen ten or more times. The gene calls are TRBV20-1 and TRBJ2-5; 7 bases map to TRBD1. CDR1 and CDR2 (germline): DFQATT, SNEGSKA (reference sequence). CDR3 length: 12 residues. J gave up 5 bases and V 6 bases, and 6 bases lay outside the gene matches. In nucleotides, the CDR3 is TGCAGTGCGGCAGGGGGAAGGGAGACCCAGTACTTC. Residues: CSAAGGRETQYF.

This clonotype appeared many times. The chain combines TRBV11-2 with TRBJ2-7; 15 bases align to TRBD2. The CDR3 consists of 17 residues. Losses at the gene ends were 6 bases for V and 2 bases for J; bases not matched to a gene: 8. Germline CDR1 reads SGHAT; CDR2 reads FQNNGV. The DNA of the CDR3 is TGTGCCAGCAGTTGGACTAGCGGGAGGGCCTTTGCCTACGAGCAGTACTTC. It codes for CASSWTSGRAFAYEQYF.

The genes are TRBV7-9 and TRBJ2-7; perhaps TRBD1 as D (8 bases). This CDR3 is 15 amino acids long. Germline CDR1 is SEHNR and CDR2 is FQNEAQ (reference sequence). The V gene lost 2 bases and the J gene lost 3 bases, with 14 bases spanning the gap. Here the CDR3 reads CASSLRGDRNYEQYF. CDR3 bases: TGTGCCAGCAGCTTACGGGGGGACAGGAACTACGAGCAGTACTTC.

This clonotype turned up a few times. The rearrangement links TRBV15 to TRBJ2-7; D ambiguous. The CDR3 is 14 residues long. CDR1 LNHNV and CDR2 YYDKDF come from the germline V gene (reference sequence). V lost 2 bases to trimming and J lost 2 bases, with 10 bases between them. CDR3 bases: TGTGCCACCAGCAGACCCCGAGGAACCTACGAGCAGTACTTC. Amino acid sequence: CATSRPRGTYEQYF.

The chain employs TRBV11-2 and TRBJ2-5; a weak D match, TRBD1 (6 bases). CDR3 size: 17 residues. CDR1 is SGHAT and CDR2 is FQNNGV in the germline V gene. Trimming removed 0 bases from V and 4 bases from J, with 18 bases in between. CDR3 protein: CASSLEPGALDRETQYF. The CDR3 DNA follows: TGTGCCAGCAGCTTAGAACCAGGGGCTCTCGATCGAGAGACCCAGTACTTC. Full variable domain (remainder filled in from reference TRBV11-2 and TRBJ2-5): EAGVAQSPRYKIIEKRQSVAFWCNPISGHATLYWYQQILGQGPKLLIQFQNNGVVDDSQLPKDRFSAERLKGVDSTLKIQPAKLEDSAVYLCASSLEPGALDRETQYFGPGTRLLVL.

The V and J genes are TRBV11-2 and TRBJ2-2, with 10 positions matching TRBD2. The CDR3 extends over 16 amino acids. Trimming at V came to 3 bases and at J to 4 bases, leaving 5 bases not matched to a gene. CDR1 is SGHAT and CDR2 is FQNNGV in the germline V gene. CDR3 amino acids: CASSFTSGDRTGELFF. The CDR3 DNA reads TGTGCCAGCAGCTTTACTAGCGGGGATCGCACCGGGGAGCTGTTTTTT.

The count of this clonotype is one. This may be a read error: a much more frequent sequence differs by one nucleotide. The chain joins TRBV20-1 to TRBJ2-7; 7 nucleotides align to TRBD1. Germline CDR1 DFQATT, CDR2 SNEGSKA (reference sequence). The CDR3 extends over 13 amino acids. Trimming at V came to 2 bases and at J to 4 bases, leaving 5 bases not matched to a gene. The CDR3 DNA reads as TGCAGTGCTAGAAACAGGGGCCGGTACGAGCAGTACTTC. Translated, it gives CSARNRGRYEQYF.

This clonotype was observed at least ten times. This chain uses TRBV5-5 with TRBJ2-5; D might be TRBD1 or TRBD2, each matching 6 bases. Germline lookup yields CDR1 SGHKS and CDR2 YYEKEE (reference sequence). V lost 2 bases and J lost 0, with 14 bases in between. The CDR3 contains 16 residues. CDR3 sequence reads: CASSFRGLMYQETQYF. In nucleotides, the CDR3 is TGTGCCAGCAGCTTCCGGGGGCTTATGTACCAAGAGACCCAGTACTTC.

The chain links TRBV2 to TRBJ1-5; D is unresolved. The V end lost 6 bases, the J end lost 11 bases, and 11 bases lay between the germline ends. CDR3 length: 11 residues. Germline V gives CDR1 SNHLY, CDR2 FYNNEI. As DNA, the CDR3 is TGTGCCAGCAGCATGGCAGAGACCCAGCATTTT. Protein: CASSMAETQHF.

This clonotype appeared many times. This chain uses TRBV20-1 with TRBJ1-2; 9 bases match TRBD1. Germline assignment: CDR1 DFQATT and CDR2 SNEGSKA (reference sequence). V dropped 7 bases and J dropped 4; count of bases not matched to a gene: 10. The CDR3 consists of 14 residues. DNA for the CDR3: TGCAGTGTTATCCGGGACAGGGATCCCTATGGCTACACCTTC. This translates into CSVIRDRDPYGYTF.

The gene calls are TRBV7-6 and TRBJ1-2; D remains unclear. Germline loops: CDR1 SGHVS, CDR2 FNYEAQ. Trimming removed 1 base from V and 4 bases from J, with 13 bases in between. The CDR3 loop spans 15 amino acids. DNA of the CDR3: TGTGCCAGCAGCTTAGGCCCTCAGCAGGCCTATGGCTACACCTTC. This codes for CASSLGPQQAYGYTF. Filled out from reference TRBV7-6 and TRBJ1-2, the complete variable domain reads GAGVSQSPRYKVTKRGQDVALRCDPISGHVSLYWYRQALGQGPEFLTYFNYEAQQDKSGLPNDRFSAERPEGSISTLTIQRTEQRDSAMYRCASSLGPQQAYGYTFGSGTRLTVV.

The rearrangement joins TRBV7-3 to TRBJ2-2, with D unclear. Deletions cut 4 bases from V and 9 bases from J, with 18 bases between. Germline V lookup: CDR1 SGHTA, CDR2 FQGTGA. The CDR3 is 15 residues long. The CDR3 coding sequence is TGTGCCAGCAGCTCGCGACTGGGGAAGTGGAGGGAGCTGTTTTTT. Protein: CASSSRLGKWRELFF.

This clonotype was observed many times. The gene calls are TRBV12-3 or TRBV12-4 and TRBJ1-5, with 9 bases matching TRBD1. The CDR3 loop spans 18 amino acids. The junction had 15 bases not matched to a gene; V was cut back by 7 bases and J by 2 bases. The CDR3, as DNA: TGTGCCAGCACCACAGAAGCCTCGGGACAGGGCCGCAATCAGCCCCAGCATTTT. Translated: CASTTEASGQGRNQPQHF.

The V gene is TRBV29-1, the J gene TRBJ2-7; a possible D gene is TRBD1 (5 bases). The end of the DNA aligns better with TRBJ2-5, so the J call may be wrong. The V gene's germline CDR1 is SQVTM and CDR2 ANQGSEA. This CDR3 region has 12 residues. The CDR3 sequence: CSVQGGGETQYF. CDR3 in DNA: TGCAGCGTTCAGGGTGGCGGAGAGACCCAGTACTTC.

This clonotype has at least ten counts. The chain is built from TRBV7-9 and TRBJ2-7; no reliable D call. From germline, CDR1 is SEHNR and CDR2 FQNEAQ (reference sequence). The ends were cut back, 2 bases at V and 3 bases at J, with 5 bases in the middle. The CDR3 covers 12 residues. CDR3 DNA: TGTGCCAGCAGCTTATCGGACTACGAGCAGTACTTC. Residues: CASSLSDYEQYF.

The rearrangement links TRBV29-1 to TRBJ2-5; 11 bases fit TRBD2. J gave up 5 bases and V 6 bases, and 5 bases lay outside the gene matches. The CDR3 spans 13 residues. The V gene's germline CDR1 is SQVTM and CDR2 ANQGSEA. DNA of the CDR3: TGCAGCGTCACTAGCGGGAGTTCGGAGACCCAGTACTTC. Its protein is CSVTSGSSETQYF.